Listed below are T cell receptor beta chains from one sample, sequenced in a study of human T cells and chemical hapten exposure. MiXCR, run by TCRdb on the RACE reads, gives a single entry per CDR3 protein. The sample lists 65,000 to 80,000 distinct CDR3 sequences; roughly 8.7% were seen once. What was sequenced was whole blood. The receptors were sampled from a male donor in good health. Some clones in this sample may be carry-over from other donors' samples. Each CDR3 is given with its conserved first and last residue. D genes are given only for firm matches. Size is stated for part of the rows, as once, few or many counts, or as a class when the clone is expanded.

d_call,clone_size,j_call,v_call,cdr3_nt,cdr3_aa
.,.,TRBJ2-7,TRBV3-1,TGTGCCAGCAGCCAAGGCAGATCGAGCTCCTACGAGCAGTACTTC,CASSQGRSSSYEQYF
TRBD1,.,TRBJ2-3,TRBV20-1,TGCAGTGGCTGGCCTAGGGGGCGCGGCACAGATACGCAGTATTTT,CSGWPRGRGTDTQYF
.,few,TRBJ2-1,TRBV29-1,TGCAGCGTTGAGGTGGCAGGGTGGAAAAATGAGCAGTTCTTC,CSVEVAGWKNEQFF
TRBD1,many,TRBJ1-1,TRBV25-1,TGTGCCAGCAGTAGTACAGGGGGGGCGAACACTGAAGCTTTCTTT,CASSSTGGANTEAFF
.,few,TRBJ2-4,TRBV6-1,TGTGCCAGCAGAGTACGAGGGTCCAAAAACATTCAGTACTTC,CASRVRGSKNIQYF
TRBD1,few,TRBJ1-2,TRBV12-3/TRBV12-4,TGTGCCAGCAGTATGGACAGGGGGTATAACTACACCTTC,CASSMDRGYNYTF
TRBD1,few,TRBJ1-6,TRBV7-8,TGTGCCAGCAGCTTGACCGGGACAGCAAATTCACCCCTCCACTTT,CASSLTGTANSPLHF
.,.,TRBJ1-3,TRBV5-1,TGCGCCAGCAGCCCTTGGTCCAGGGCACGCTCTGGAAACACCATATATTTT,CASSPWSRARSGNTIYF
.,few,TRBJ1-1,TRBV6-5,TGTGCCAGCAGTCGACTCCCGAACACTGAAGCTTTCTTT,CASSRLPNTEAFF
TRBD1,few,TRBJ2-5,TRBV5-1,TGCGCCAGCAGACTCACAGGGGGCGCGGGAGAGACCCAGTACTTC,CASRLTGGAGETQYF
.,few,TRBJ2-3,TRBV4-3,TGCGCCAGCAGCCAAGATTCGGGACTTTACACAGATACGCAGTATTTT,CASSQDSGLYTDTQYF
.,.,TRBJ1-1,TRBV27,TGTGCCAGCAGTTTTAAGGGGGTAATGAACACTGAAGCTTTCTTT,CASSFKGVMNTEAFF
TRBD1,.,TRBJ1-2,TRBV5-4,TGTGCCAGCAGCTCACAGGGGGCAAATATCTATGGCTACACCTTC,CASSSQGANIYGYTF
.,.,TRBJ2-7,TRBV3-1,TGTGCCAGCAGCCAAGGCAGGAACTACGAGCAGTACTTC,CASSQGRNYEQYF
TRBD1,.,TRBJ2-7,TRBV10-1,TGCGCCAGCAGCTCGGACAGGGTGATCTACGAGCAGTACTTC,CASSSDRVIYEQYF
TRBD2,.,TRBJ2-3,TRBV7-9,TGTGCCAGCAGCACCCGACTAGCGGGGACCACAGATACGCAGTATTTT,CASSTRLAGTTDTQYF
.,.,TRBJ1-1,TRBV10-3,TGTGCCATCAGAGGACCTTCCATAAACACTGAAGCTTTCTTT,CAIRGPSINTEAFF
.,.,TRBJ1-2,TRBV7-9,TGTGCCAGCAGCTCCCGCCTTGGTGGGCGGGACTATGGCTACACCTTC,CASSSRLGGRDYGYTF
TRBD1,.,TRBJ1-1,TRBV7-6,TGTGCCAGCAGCCCAGGGGGACCCTACACTGAAGCTTTCTTT,CASSPGGPYTEAFF
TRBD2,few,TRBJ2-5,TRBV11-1,TGTGCCAGCAGCTTCGGCGGGGGGCAGGGAAGAGAGACCCAGTACTTC,CASSFGGGQGRETQYF
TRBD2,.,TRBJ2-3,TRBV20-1,TGCAGTGCTACAAGGTTATTGGGACTAGCGGGAATACCTTACACCACAGATACGCAGTATTTT,CSATRLLGLAGIPYTTDTQYF
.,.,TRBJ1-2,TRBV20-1,TGCAGTGCTTCCCGGACTCCCGACTCCTATGGCTACACCTTC,CSASRTPDSYGYTF
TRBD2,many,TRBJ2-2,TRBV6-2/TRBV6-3,TGTGCCAGCAGAGAACAGCGGGGGGCCGGGGAGCTGTTTTTT,CASREQRGAGELFF
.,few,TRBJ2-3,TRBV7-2,TGTGCCAGCAGCCCCAGTTGGGGGGGGGCTAATACGCAGTATTTT,CASSPSWGGANTQYF
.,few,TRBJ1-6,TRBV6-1,TGTGCCAGCAGTGACAGGGGCTCCTATAATTCACCCCTCCACTTT,CASSDRGSYNSPLHF
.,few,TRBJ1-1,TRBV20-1,TGCAGTGCTAGAGATATAGGGGCGGGGGCTTTCTTT,CSARDIGAGAFF
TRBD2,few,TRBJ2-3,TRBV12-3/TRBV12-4,TGTGCCAGCAGTTTATGGGCGGGAGGGACAGATACGCAGTATTTT,CASSLWAGGTDTQYF
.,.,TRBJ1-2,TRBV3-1,TGTGCCAGCAGCCAAGATCCCGGACAGCTCTATGGCTACACCTTC,CASSQDPGQLYGYTF
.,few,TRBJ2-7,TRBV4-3,TGCGCCAGCAGCCAAGATCCCCGGGTCGGGGAGCAGTACTTC,CASSQDPRVGEQYF
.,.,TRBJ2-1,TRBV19,TGTGCCAGTAGTCGCTTCCGGGAAAAGGGTTCCGATGAGCAGTTCTTC,CASSRFREKGSDEQFF
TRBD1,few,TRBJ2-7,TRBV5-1,TGCGCCAGCAGCCAGGGACAGGGTACCTACGAGCAGTACTTC,CASSQGQGTYEQYF
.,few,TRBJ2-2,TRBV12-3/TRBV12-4,TGTGCCAGCTGCAGATCGAACACCGGGGAGCTGTTTTTT,CASCRSNTGELFF
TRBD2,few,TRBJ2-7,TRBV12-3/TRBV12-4,TGTGCCAGCAGCCGGACTAGCGGGGGTTACGAGCAGTACTTC,CASSRTSGGYEQYF
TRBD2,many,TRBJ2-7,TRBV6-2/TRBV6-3,TGTGCCAGCAGTCCCCGGGGGGGTTCGCCGAGCGAGCAGTACTTC,CASSPRGGSPSEQYF
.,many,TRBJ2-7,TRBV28,TGTGCCAGCAAAACACCTGCCTACGAGCAGTACTTC,CASKTPAYEQYF
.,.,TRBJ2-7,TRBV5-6,TGTGCCAGCGGCAGGGGCTACGAGCAGTACTTC,CASGRGYEQYF
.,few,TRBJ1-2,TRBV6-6,TGTGCCAGCACCCATCACGGCTTCTATGGCTACACCTTC,CASTHHGFYGYTF
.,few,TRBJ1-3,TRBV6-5,TGTGCCAGCAGTTACTCCGGCAGGCGCTCTGGAAACACCATATATTTT,CASSYSGRRSGNTIYF
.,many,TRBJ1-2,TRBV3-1,TGTGCCAGCAGCGGTGACGGTCTAGGGTATGGCTACACCTTC,CASSGDGLGYGYTF
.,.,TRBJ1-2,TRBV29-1,TGCAGCGTTGAATCTGGGGGTGGAGGCTACACCTTC,CSVESGGGGYTF
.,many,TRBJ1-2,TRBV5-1,TGCGCCAGCAGCTTCTCCGAGCTCTATGGCTACACCTTC,CASSFSELYGYTF
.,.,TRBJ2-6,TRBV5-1,TGCGCCAGCAGCCTGGAGTCTGGGGCCAACGTCCTGACTTTC,CASSLESGANVLTF
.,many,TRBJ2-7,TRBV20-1,TGCAGTGCTAGAGGGACGGCCATCCCCTACGAGCAGTACTTC,CSARGTAIPYEQYF
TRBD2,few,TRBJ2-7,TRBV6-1,TGTGCCAGCAGAGCAGGGACTACCTACGAGCAGTACTTC,CASRAGTTYEQYF
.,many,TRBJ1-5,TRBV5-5,TGTGCCAGCAGCTTGACCGGGATTAGCAATCAGCCCCAGCATTTT,CASSLTGISNQPQHF
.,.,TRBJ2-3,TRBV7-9,TGTGCCAGCAGCTTACCAGGGGCGGCAGATACGCAGTATTTT,CASSLPGAADTQYF
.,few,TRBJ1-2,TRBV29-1,TGCAGCGTTGAAGTGACCAGCGGGAATGGCCTTTTTAACTATGGCTACACCTTC,CSVEVTSGNGLFNYGYTF
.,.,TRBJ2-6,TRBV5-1,TGCGCCAGCAGCTCGGTTGGAGCTGTGGGGGCCAACGTCCTGACTTTC,CASSSVGAVGANVLTF
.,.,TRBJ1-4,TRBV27,TGTGCCAGCAGTTTTTCGGGGATAAGTGAAAAACTGTTTTTT,CASSFSGISEKLFF
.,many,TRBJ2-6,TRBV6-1,TGTGCCAGCACCCCTATGGGGCAGGGGAGGTTAAATCGATCTGGGGCCAACGTCCTGACTTTC,CASTPMGQGRLNRSGANVLTF
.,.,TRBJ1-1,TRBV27,TGTGCCAGCAGTTTCGGAGGAGCCACTGAAGCTTTCTTT,CASSFGGATEAFF
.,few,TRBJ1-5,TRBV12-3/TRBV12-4,TGTGCCAGCAGTTTATCACAGCCGAATCAGCCCCAGCATTTT,CASSLSQPNQPQHF
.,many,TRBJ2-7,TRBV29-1,TGCAGCGTTCCCAAGGGCAGCTACGAGCAGTACTTC,CSVPKGSYEQYF
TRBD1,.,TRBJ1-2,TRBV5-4,TGTGCCAGCAGCAAACAGGGGGGCGCTAACTATGGCTACACCTTC,CASSKQGGANYGYTF
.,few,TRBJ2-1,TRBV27,TGTGCCAGCTCCCTGGCAGCGTACAATGAGCAGTTCTTC,CASSLAAYNEQFF
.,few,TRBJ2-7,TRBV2,TGTGCCAGCGGTGAGCAGTACTTC,CASGEQYF
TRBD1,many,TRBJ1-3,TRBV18,TGTGCCAGCTCACCCGCGACAGGGGGAAACACCATATATTTT,CASSPATGGNTIYF
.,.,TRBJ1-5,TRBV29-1,TGCAGCGTTGGGGCAGGGGACCAGCCCCAGCATTTT,CSVGAGDQPQHF
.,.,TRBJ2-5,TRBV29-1,TGCAGCGTTGTCCGACAGCAAGAGACCCAGTACTTC,CSVVRQQETQYF